This T cell receptor beta chain is from a study of beta chain features in type 1 diabetes. Since all of the isolated RNA was reverse transcribed, expressed TCRB transcripts were what got sequenced. Here immunoSEQ multiplex PCR was the method, and the copy in TCRdb shows in-frame clones only, minus some. The table shows 900,000 or so clones, with roughly 17% occurring only once. Comments on this clone: Its antigen is undetermined.

CD4+ cells of the naive, central memory, regulatory and stem cell-like memory types were sorted via CD45RO/CCR7/CD25/CD127/CD95/CD27. Points from the study as a whole: Sequencing of cDNA might inflate the share of cells that strongly express TCR.

Germline lookup yields CDR1 SGHRS and CDR2 YFSETQ. The CDR3 contains 13 residues. V was pared by 3 bases and J by 4 bases, with 9 bases between. The receptor was derived from a young woman in good health. The rearrangement uses TRBV5-1 and TRBJ2-3; no clear D. Sequencing input: naive CD4+ T cells from blood. The CDR3 protein is CASSSDSADTQYF. The CDR3 nucleotides are TGCGCCAGCAGCTCGGATTCGGCAGATACGCAGTATTTT.